These 29 T cell receptor beta chains came from one sample sequenced in a study of identical twins (dated by TCRdb to between 2015 and 2016). To prepare the library, 5' RACE was applied. Sequenced using an Illumina HiSeq 2000. TCRdb reworked the public reads: Q25 trimming with fastp, MiXCR clone assembly, productive beta chains retained. Every CDR3 protein is listed once, alongside the most common genes and DNA of its rows. The sample table contains approximately 500,000 distinct CDR3 sequences; only one count was recorded for 20% to 25% of them. Around 3% of the sample is held by the ten biggest clonotypes. This same sample was also part of a study on T cells expressing NK-cell markers.

The material sequenced was CD4+ T cells sorted from blood. The receptors derive from a woman between 18 and 29 years old in good health.

The V and J genes are TRBV7-2 and TRBJ2-1; 7 bases are shared with TRBD2. The J segment lost 15 bases and the V segment lost 2 bases, leaving 10 bases of the junction unmatched. This CDR3 has 13 amino acids. Looked up from germline, CDR1 is SGHTA and CDR2 is FQGNSA. CDR3 protein: CASSLNREGFGFF. In DNA form, the CDR3 reads TGTGCCAGCAGCTTAAATAGGGAGGGGTTTGGGTTCTTC.

This clonotype came up a few times. The chain links TRBV10-3 to TRBJ2-2; D gene unclear. Germline CDR1 and CDR2: ENHRY and SYGVKD. Trimming removed 0 bases at V and 1 base at J, with 3 bases between. The CDR3 runs 14 residues. CDR3 nucleotide sequence: TGTGCCATCAGTGAGTCAAGGAACACCGGGGAGCTGTTTTTT. Translated: CAISESRNTGELFF.

This rearrangement joins TRBV20-1 to TRBJ2-2; tentatively, D is TRBD1 or TRBD2 (5 bases each). V lost 3 bases to trimming and J lost 0 bases, with 17 bases between them. The V gene's germline CDR1 is DFQATT and CDR2 SNEGSKA (reference sequence). CDR3 size: 17 residues. The CDR3 region has the DNA TGCAGTGCTAGGTTTCGTGGGACCGGACCGAACACCGGGGAGCTGTTTTTT. This sequence encodes CSARFRGTGPNTGELFF.

CDR3 amino acids: CSARGPTSAYEQYF. The CDR3 nucleotides are TGCAGTGCTAGAGGGCCGACTAGCGCTTACGAGCAGTACTTC. The chain employs TRBV20-1 and TRBJ2-7, with 8 nucleotides matching TRBD2. CDR3 size: 14 residues. CDR1 is DFQATT and CDR2 is SNEGSKA in the germline V gene (reference sequence). Trimming removed 1 base from V and 4 bases from J; junction bases left unmatched: 6.

This chain uses TRBV7-8 with TRBJ2-1; D unresolved. Germline assignment: CDR1 SGHVS and CDR2 FQNEAQ. V was clipped by 4 bases and J by 4 bases, with 11 bases between them. The CDR3 spans 14 residues. The CDR3 DNA reads as TGTGCCAGCAGCTACGTGGTGGGATACAATGAGCAGTTCTTC. Translation gives CASSYVVGYNEQFF.

A few counts support this clonotype. The chain uses TRBV5-1 and TRBJ1-1; the D gene is possibly TRBD1 (5 bases). The ends were cut back, 4 bases at V and 2 bases at J, with 12 bases in the middle. The CDR3 covers 14 residues. Germline V lookup: CDR1 SGHRS, CDR2 YFSETQ. The DNA for the CDR3 is TGCGCCAGCAGCACCGGGACGTTAAACACTGAAGCTTTCTTT. Translation gives CASSTGTLNTEAFF.

This clonotype has more than one count but fewer than ten. The V and J genes are TRBV12-3 or TRBV12-4 and TRBJ2-2, with 9 bases identical to TRBD1. V trimming: 6 bases; J trimming: 6 bases; junction bases outside the gene matches: 5. This CDR3 comprises 14 residues. CDR3 protein: CASRGQGGPGELFF. In nucleotides, the CDR3 is TGTGCCAGCAGGGGACAGGGTGGGCCCGGGGAGCTGTTTTTT.

The CDR3 spells CAIRRSEAYTF. The CDR3 bases are TGTGCCATCAGGAGGAGTGAGGCGTACACCTTC. The chain carries TRBV10-3 and TRBJ1-2; no reliable D call. Germline assignment: CDR1 ENHRY and CDR2 SYGVKD. This CDR3 contains 11 residues. V shed 6 bases and J shed 11 bases, with 13 bases lying between them.

In regard to this clonotype: Its ends do not fully match the called genes, so a read error is possible. The gene calls are TRBV13 and TRBJ2-3, with no clear D. Germline lookup yields CDR1 PRHDT and CDR2 FYEKMQ (reference sequence). The length of the CDR3 is 8 residues. The CDR3 loop is CASPSQFF. The CDR3 region has the DNA TGTGCCTCCCCCTCGCAGTTTTTT.

In its sample, this clonotype was seen a few times. This sequence joins TRBV3-1 and TRBJ2-2, with 13 bases lining up with TRBD2. After removal of 4 bases from V and 9 bases from J, the junction contained 14 bases not matched to a gene. This CDR3 has 18 residues. Germline loops: CDR1 LGHDT, CDR2 YNNKEL (reference sequence). The CDR3 DNA is TGTGCCAGCAGCCCACGGTCAGGACTAGCGGGAGTGCGGAGGGAGCTGTTTTTT. Its protein is CASSPRSGLAGVRRELFF.

The V and J genes are TRBV25-1 and TRBJ2-7, with TRBD1 matching 7 bases. The CDR3 is made up of 13 amino acids. Germline assignment: CDR1 MGHDK and CDR2 SYGVNS. J gave up 3 bases and V 3 bases, and 2 bases lay outside the gene matches. The CDR3 bases are TGTGCCAGCAGTGAGGACAGGTACTACGAGCAGTACTTC. As protein: CASSEDRYYEQYF.

This clonotype was counted between two and nine times. The chain employs TRBV12-3 or TRBV12-4 and TRBJ2-4; 9 bases agree with TRBD2. CDR3 size: 15 residues. The V and J ends lost 5 bases and 4 bases, in that order; junction bases with no gene match: 6. CDR3 in amino acids: CASSVPSGKKNIQYF. CDR3 nucleotide sequence: TGTGCCAGCAGTGTCCCTAGCGGGAAAAAAAACATTCAGTACTTC.

V and J are TRBV5-1 and TRBJ1-4, with a possible D match to TRBD1 (5 bases). Trimming left V 7 bases short and J 1 base short, with 11 bases between. Looked up from germline, CDR1 is SGHRS and CDR2 is YFSETQ. The CDR3 length is 14 residues. CDR3: CASRSGGTNEKLFF. The CDR3 region has the DNA TGCGCCAGCCGGAGCGGGGGAACTAATGAAAAACTGTTTTTT.

This clonotype occurred a few times. The chain carries TRBV5-1 and TRBJ2-1, with D tentatively TRBD2 (5 bases). The CDR3 spans 14 residues. The germline gives CDR1 SGHRS, CDR2 YFSETQ. V was shortened by 0 bases and J by 4 bases, with 8 bases between the two germline ends. CDR3 bases: TGCGCCAGCAGCTTGGGTACTAGGTACAATGAGCAGTTCTTC. Its protein is CASSLGTRYNEQFF. The complete variable domain, with remaining parts taken from reference TRBV5-1 and TRBJ2-1, reads KAGVTQTPRYLIKTRGQQVTLSCSPISGHRSVSWYQQTPGQGLQFLFEYFSETQRNKGNFPGRFSGRQFSNSRSEMNVSTLELGDSALYLCASSLGTRYNEQFFGPGTRLTVL.

This clonotype has only a few counts. The V gene is TRBV20-1, the J gene TRBJ2-2; 10 bases are shared with TRBD1. Germline trimming cut 4 bases from V and 2 bases from J; bases unmatched to any gene: 4. The CDR3 sequence is 15 residues long. CDR1 and CDR2 (germline): DFQATT, SNEGSKA (reference sequence). The CDR3 is CSANDRGRNTGELFF. The CDR3 DNA is TGCAGTGCTAACGACAGGGGGCGAAACACCGGGGAGCTGTTTTTT.

This chain links TRBV7-2 with TRBJ2-7; tentatively, D is TRBD2 (6 bases). Germline assignment: CDR1 SGHTA and CDR2 FQGNSA. This CDR3 is built from 12 residues. The V and J ends lost 9 bases and 1 base respectively, with 10 bases between them. The CDR3 DNA is TGTGCCAGTGGCGGGACTTCCTACGAGCAGTACTTC. Protein product: CASGGTSYEQYF.

The chain combines TRBV6-1 with TRBJ2-3, with D uncertain. The CDR3 contains 14 residues. Germline CDR1 MNHNS, CDR2 SASEGT. The V and J ends lost 4 bases and 0 bases respectively, with 8 bases between them. CDR3 residues: CASSVLGSTDTQYF. The CDR3 DNA reads as TGTGCCAGCAGTGTCCTGGGGAGCACAGATACGCAGTATTTT.

The gene calls are TRBV11-2 and TRBJ2-3; D perhaps matches TRBD1 (5 bases). The ends were cut back, 5 bases at V and 2 bases at J, with 11 bases in the middle. This CDR3 spans 14 amino acids. The germline V gene has CDR1 SGHAT and CDR2 FQNNGV. CDR3 sequence reads: CASSHTGITDTQYF. In nucleotides, the CDR3 is TGTGCCAGCAGCCACACAGGCATCACAGATACGCAGTATTTT.

This clonotype was counted between two and nine times. The V and J genes are TRBV6-2 or TRBV6-3 and TRBJ2-7, with TRBD1 identical over 7 bases. The CDR3 length is 12 residues. J was trimmed by 5 bases and V by 6 bases; bases with no gene match: 4. Germline CDR1 MNHEY, CDR2 SVGEGT. The CDR3 reads CASSDRVHEQYF. The CDR3 DNA is TGTGCCAGCAGCGACAGGGTTCACGAGCAGTACTTC.

The V call is TRBV20-1, the J call TRBJ2-7; unclear D gene. V was trimmed by 5 bases and J by 0 bases, leaving 11 bases between them. This CDR3 comprises 13 residues. Germline CDR1 and CDR2: DFQATT and SNEGSKA (reference sequence). This CDR3 reads CSAFRMSSYEQYF. The CDR3 nucleotides are TGCAGTGCTTTCCGAATGAGCTCCTACGAGCAGTACTTC.

The genes are TRBV5-1 and TRBJ2-7, with 10 bases that match TRBD2. V lost 4 bases, J lost 2 bases, and 6 bases stayed unmatched. Per germline, CDR1 SGHRS and CDR2 YFSETQ. CDR3 size: 15 residues. The CDR3 coding sequence is TGCGCCAGCAGCGTACTAGCGGGGCCAACCTACGAGCAGTACTTC. Translated, it gives CASSVLAGPTYEQYF.

The sample holds one count of this clonotype. This chain links TRBV6-1 with TRBJ2-1; 7 positions agree with TRBD2. The CDR3 sequence is 15 residues long. Germline lookup yields CDR1 MNHNS and CDR2 SASEGT. After removal of 6 bases from V and 3 bases from J, the junction contained 8 bases not matched to a gene. CDR3 amino acids: CASRMGGELYNEQFF. As DNA, the CDR3 is TGTGCCAGCAGAATGGGGGGGGAGCTCTACAATGAGCAGTTCTTC.

In its sample, this clonotype was seen a few times. The CDR3 bases are TGCGCCAGCAGCGTCCTGACTAGCGGCGATGAGCAGTTCTTC. Residues: CASSVLTSGDEQFF. V and J are TRBV5-1 and TRBJ2-1; 9 bases match TRBD2. Losses at the gene ends were 4 bases for V and 8 bases for J; bases not matched to a gene: 7. In germline, CDR1 is SGHRS, CDR2 YFSETQ. This CDR3 has 14 residues. Complete variable domain (other parts from reference TRBV5-1 and TRBJ2-1): KAGVTQTPRYLIKTRGQQVTLSCSPISGHRSVSWYQQTPGQGLQFLFEYFSETQRNKGNFPGRFSGRQFSNSRSEMNVSTLELGDSALYLCASSVLTSGDEQFFGPGTRLTVL.

This clonotype has only a few counts. The CDR3 sequence is CASSRRVGYNEQFF. The DNA of the CDR3 is TGTGCCAGCAGTCGGAGGGTGGGCTACAATGAGCAGTTCTTC. The chain has TRBV12-3 or TRBV12-4 and TRBJ2-1, with D perhaps matching TRBD2 (6 bases). V gave up 5 bases and J gave up 3 bases, with 11 bases separating them. The CDR3 runs 14 residues.

This clonotype was seen a few times. CDR3: CASSQQRGTEQFF. CDR3 sequence (DNA): TGTGCCAGCAGCCAACAGCGGGGTACTGAGCAGTTCTTC. The chain carries TRBV14 and TRBJ2-1; the match to TRBD2 covers 7 bases. The CDR3 covers 13 residues. Per the germline V gene, CDR1 is SGHDN and CDR2 is FVKESK. V lost 2 bases, J lost 9 bases, and 4 bases stayed unmatched.

The rearrangement links TRBV7-8 to TRBJ1-5; perhaps TRBD1 as D (5 bases). The CDR3 consists of 15 residues. V gave up 1 base and J gave up 5 bases, with 12 bases separating them. Germline lookup yields CDR1 SGHVS and CDR2 FQNEAQ. CDR3 protein: CASSLVLGEDQPQHF. Here the CDR3 DNA reads TGTGCCAGCAGCTTAGTTCTGGGGGAGGATCAGCCCCAGCATTTT.

The chain recombines TRBV6-1 with TRBJ2-5, with D tentatively TRBD1 (5 bases). This CDR3 has 13 residues. The germline V gene encodes CDR1 MNHNS and CDR2 SASEGT. The V end lost 5 bases, the J end lost 4 bases, and 11 bases lay between the germline ends. The CDR3, as DNA: TGTGCCAGCAGTCCCGACAGTGGAGAGACCCAGTACTTC. Protein: CASSPDSGETQYF.

This clonotype was counted a few times. The chain joins TRBV7-2 to TRBJ2-2; 9 bases fit TRBD2. Germline lookup yields CDR1 SGHTA and CDR2 FQGNSA. The trim removed 6 bases at V and 4 bases at J, leaving 9 bases unmatched. This CDR3 spans 16 amino acids. The CDR3 spells CASSLMGLASTGELFF. CDR3 sequence (DNA): TGTGCCAGCAGTCTCATGGGACTAGCTAGCACCGGGGAGCTGTTTTTT.

This clonotype was seen only a few times. The chain joins TRBV7-2 to TRBJ2-7, with 9 bases fitting TRBD1. J was trimmed by 4 bases and V by 5 bases; bases with no gene match: 6. This CDR3 spans 14 amino acids. Germline CDR1 and CDR2: SGHTA and FQGNSA. The CDR3 DNA reads as TGTGCCAGCAGCCGGGACAGGGCGAAGTACGAGCAGTACTTC. Its translation is CASSRDRAKYEQYF.